A selection of T cell receptor beta chains follows, all from one sample in a study of Graves' ophthalmopathy and Graves' hyperthyroidism. Each CDR3 protein gets one entry after TCRdb re-called the multiplex PCR reads with MiXCR. Of about 370,000 distinct CDR3 sequences listed, approximately 20% are singletons. Sample: peripheral blood. The receptors here all came from a woman between 18 and 29 years old with Graves' ophthalmopathy. Both conserved end residues are part of each CDR3. D genes are given only for firm matches.

D gene: .; V gene: TRBV5-1; J gene: TRBJ1-1; CDR3 protein: CASSASTLGNTEAFF
D gene: TRBD1; V gene: TRBV28; J gene: TRBJ2-5; CDR3 protein: CASSLTGGRQTQYF
D gene: TRBD1; V gene: TRBV7-2; J gene: TRBJ1-1; CDR3 protein: CASSSRQGMNTEAFF
D gene: TRBD1; V gene: TRBV7-8; J gene: TRBJ2-7; CDR3 protein: CASSGTGTEFYEQYF
D gene: TRBD1; V gene: TRBV5-6; J gene: TRBJ1-5; CDR3 protein: CATAGYRGVSNQPQHF
D gene: TRBD1; V gene: TRBV7-8; J gene: TRBJ1-5; CDR3 protein: CASSSGTGARQPQHF
D gene: .; V gene: TRBV2; J gene: TRBJ1-1; CDR3 protein: CASSPLGSRTEAFF
D gene: TRBD2; V gene: TRBV4-1; J gene: TRBJ2-2; CDR3 protein: CASSQKEGGPDTGELFF
D gene: .; V gene: TRBV6-1; J gene: TRBJ1-3; CDR3 protein: CASSLLRTARSGNTIYF
D gene: .; V gene: TRBV7-3; J gene: TRBJ1-6; CDR3 protein: CASRRGDRYNSPLHF
D gene: .; V gene: TRBV18; J gene: TRBJ2-7; CDR3 protein: CASSPLPGDSYEQYF
D gene: TRBD1; V gene: TRBV7-8; J gene: TRBJ1-5; CDR3 protein: CASSPTQGIGNQPQHF
D gene: .; V gene: TRBV29-1; J gene: TRBJ2-5; CDR3 protein: CSVSLETQYF
D gene: .; V gene: TRBV29-1; J gene: TRBJ2-2; CDR3 protein: CSVRYTAGELFF
D gene: .; V gene: TRBV25-1; J gene: TRBJ1-2; CDR3 protein: CASSSLVAAYGYTF
D gene: TRBD1; V gene: TRBV12-3/TRBV12-4; J gene: TRBJ2-7; CDR3 protein: CASSPQDRPLAEQYF
D gene: .; V gene: TRBV24-1; J gene: TRBJ2-2; CDR3 protein: CATSDLTLIQGGELFF
D gene: TRBD1; V gene: TRBV7-6; J gene: TRBJ1-2; CDR3 protein: CASSARDSRPYGYTF
D gene: .; V gene: TRBV6-2/TRBV6-3; J gene: TRBJ1-2; CDR3 protein: CASSYSMVWNGYTF
D gene: TRBD1; V gene: TRBV30; J gene: TRBJ1-2; CDR3 protein: CAWSQDRGRYGYTF
D gene: .; V gene: TRBV6-2/TRBV6-3; J gene: TRBJ1-1; CDR3 protein: CASRRHGVNTEAFF
D gene: .; V gene: TRBV28; J gene: TRBJ2-5; CDR3 protein: CASSLLGGGRETQYF
D gene: .; V gene: TRBV7-2; J gene: TRBJ1-5; CDR3 protein: CASKAWDSNQPQHF
D gene: .; V gene: TRBV19; J gene: TRBJ1-6; CDR3 protein: CASSSTANSPLHF
D gene: .; V gene: TRBV12-3/TRBV12-4; J gene: TRBJ1-3; CDR3 protein: CASSLADRFVSSGNTIYF
D gene: .; V gene: TRBV7-8; J gene: TRBJ1-5; CDR3 protein: CASSPVGTPHQPQHF
D gene: .; V gene: TRBV28; J gene: TRBJ1-5; CDR3 protein: CALGDSNQPQHF
D gene: TRBD1; V gene: TRBV11-2; J gene: TRBJ1-1; CDR3 protein: CASSLKDRGINTEAFF
D gene: .; V gene: TRBV6-5; J gene: TRBJ1-3; CDR3 protein: CASSYSTAISSGNTIYF
D gene: .; V gene: TRBV20-1; J gene: TRBJ2-7; CDR3 protein: CSARDLRRGDSYEQYF
D gene: TRBD1; V gene: TRBV13; J gene: TRBJ2-2; CDR3 protein: CASSLLKGARTGELFF
D gene: TRBD1; V gene: TRBV9; J gene: TRBJ1-5; CDR3 protein: CASSGGQGNQPQHF
D gene: TRBD1; V gene: TRBV12-3/TRBV12-4; J gene: TRBJ1-5; CDR3 protein: CASTKTGSSNQPQHF
D gene: TRBD1; V gene: TRBV6-1; J gene: TRBJ2-7; CDR3 protein: CASSLTGGDYEQYF
D gene: .; V gene: TRBV6-5; J gene: TRBJ2-7; CDR3 protein: CASTETGRNEQYF
D gene: .; V gene: TRBV7-9; J gene: TRBJ1-5; CDR3 protein: CASSSGAPRPQHF
D gene: TRBD2; V gene: TRBV24-1; J gene: TRBJ2-7; CDR3 protein: CATSPSGRAQQYF
D gene: .; V gene: TRBV5-1; J gene: TRBJ1-1; CDR3 protein: CASSLAGSNTEAFF
D gene: .; V gene: TRBV19; J gene: TRBJ1-1; CDR3 protein: CASTLQPNTEAFF
D gene: .; V gene: TRBV9; J gene: TRBJ1-6; CDR3 protein: CASSAPGVNSPLHF
D gene: .; V gene: TRBV6-1; J gene: TRBJ1-1; CDR3 protein: CASSEGGSEAFF